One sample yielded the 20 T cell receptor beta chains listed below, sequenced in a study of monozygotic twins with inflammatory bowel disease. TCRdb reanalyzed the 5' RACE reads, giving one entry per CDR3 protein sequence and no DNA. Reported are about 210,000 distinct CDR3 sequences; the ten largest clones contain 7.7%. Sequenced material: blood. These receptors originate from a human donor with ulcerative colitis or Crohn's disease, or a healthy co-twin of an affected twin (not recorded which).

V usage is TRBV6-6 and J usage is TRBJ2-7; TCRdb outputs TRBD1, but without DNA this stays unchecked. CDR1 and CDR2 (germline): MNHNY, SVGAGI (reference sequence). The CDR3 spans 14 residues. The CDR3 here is CASRATQGFNEQYF.

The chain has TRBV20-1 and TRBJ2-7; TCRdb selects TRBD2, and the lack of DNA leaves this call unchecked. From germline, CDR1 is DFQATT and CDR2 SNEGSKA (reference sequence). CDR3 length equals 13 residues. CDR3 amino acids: CSARGNAAYEQYF.

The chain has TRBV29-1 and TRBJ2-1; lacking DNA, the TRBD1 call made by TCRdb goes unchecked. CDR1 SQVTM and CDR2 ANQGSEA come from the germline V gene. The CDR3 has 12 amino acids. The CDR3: CSGGQGYNEQFF.

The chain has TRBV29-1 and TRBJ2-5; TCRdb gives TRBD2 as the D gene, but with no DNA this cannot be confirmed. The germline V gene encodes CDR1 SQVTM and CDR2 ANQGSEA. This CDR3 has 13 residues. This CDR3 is CSVAGTRTETQYF.

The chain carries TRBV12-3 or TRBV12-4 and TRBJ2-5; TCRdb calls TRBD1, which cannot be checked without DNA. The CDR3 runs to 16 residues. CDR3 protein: CASSFGGEFRQETQYF.

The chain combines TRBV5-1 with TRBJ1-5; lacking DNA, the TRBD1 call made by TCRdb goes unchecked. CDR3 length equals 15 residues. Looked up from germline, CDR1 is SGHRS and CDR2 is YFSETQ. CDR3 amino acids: CASSLQGLGNQPQHF.

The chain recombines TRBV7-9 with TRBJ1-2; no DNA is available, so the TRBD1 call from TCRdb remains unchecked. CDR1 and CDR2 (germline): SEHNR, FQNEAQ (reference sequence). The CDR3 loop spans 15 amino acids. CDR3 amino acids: CASSPTGGKSNGYTF.

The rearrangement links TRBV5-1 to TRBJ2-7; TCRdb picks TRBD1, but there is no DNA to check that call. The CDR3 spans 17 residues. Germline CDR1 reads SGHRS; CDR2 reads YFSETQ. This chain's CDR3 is CASSLVPGGAQMSEQYF.

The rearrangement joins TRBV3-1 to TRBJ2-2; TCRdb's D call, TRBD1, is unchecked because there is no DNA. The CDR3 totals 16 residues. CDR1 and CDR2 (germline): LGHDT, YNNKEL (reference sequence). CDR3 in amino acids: CASSQLQGFYTGQLFF.

CDR3 residues: CASRSLGTILNSPLHF. The chain combines TRBV6-1 with TRBJ1-6. The CDR3 length is 16 residues. From germline, CDR1 is MNHNS and CDR2 SASEGT.

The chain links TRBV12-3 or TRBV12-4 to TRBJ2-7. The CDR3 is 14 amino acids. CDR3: CACNMGIGSYEQYF.

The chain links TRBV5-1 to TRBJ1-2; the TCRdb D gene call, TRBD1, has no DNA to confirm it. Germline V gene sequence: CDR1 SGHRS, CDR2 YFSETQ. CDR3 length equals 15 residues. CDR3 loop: CASNSQSGTGSGYTF.

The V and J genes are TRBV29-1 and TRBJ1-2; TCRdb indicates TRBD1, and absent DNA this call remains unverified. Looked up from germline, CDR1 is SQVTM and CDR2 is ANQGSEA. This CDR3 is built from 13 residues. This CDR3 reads CSVGDRGSEGYTF.

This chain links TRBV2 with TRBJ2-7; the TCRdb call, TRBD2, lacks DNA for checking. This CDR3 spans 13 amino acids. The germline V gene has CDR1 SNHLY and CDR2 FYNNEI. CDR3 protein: CASRYPAPYEQYF.

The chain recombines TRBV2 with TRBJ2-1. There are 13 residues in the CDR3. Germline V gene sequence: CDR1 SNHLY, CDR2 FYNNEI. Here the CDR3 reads CASSREGLNEQFF.

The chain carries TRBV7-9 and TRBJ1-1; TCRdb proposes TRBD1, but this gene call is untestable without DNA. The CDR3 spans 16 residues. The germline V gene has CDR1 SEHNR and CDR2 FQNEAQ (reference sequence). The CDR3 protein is CASSPTPWGANTEAFF.

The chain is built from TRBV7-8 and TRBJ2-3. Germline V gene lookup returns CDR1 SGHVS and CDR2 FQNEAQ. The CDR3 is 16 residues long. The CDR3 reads CASSLAGNPSTDTQYF.

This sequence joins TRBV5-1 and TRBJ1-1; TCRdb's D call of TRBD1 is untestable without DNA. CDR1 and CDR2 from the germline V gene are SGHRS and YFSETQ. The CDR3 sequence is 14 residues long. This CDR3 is CASSSYTGNTEAFF. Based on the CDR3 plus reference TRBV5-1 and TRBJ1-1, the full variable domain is KAGVTQTPRYLIKTRGQQVTLSCSPISGHRSVSWYQQTPGQGLQFLFEYFSETQRNKGNFPGRFSGRQFSNSRSEMNVSTLELGDSALYLCASSSYTGNTEAFFGQGTRLTVV.

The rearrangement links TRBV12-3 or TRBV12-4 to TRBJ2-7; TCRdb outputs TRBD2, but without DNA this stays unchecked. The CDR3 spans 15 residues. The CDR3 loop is CASSLGLAGGHEQYF.

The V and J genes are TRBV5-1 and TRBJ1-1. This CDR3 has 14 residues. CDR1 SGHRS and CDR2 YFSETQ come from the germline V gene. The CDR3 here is CASSPRSAGGEAFF.